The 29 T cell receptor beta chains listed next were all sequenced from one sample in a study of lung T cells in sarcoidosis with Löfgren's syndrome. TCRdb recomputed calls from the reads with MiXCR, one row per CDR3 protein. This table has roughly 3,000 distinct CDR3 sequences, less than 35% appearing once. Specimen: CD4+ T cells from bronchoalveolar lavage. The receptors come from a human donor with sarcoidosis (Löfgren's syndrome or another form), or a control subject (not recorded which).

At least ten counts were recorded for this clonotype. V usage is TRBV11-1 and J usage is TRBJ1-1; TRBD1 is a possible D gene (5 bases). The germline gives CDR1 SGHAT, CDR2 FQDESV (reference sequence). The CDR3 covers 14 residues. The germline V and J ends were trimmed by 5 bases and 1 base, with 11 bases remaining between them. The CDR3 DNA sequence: TGTGCCAGCAGCCGGGACGGTTCGAACACTGAAGCTTTCTTT. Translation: CASSRDGSNTEAFF. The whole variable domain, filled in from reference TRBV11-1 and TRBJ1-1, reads EAEVAQSPRYKITEKSQAVAFWCDPISGHATLYWYRQILGQGPELLVQFQDESVVDDSQLPKDRFSAERLKGVDSTLKIQPAELGDSAMYLCASSRDGSNTEAFFGQGTRLTVV.

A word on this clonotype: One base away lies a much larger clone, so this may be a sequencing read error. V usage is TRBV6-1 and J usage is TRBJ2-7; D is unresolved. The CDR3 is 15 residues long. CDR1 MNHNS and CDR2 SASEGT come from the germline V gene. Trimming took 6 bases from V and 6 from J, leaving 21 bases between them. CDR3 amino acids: CASSLQTGLACEQYF. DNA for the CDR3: TGTGCCAGCAGCCTACAAACGGGTCTCGCCTGCGAGCAGTACTTC.

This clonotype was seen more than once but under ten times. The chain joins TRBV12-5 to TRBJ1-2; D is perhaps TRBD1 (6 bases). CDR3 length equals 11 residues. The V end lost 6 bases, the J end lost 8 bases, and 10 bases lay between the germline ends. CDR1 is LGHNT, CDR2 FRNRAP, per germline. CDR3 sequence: CASGTGWGYTF. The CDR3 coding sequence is TGTGCTAGTGGCACAGGGTGGGGCTACACCTTC.

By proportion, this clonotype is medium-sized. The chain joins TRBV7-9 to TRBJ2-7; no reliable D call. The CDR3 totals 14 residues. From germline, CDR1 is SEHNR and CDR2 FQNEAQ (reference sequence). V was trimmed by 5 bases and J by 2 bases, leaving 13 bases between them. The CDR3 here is CASSPGRVTYEQYF. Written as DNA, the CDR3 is TGTGCCAGCAGCCCAGGACGGGTCACCTACGAGCAGTACTTC. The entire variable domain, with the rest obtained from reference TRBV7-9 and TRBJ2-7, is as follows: DTGVSQNPRHKITKRGQNVTFRCDPISEHNRLYWYRQTLGQGPEFLTYFQNEAQLEKSRLLSDRFSAERPKGSFSTLEIQRTEQGDSAMYLCASSPGRVTYEQYFGPGTRLTVT.

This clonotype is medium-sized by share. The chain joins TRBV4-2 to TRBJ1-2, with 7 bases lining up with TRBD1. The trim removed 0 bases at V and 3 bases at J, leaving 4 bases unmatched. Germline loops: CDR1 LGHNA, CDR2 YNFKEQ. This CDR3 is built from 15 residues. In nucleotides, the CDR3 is TGTGCCAGCAGCCAAGACGCCGACAGGGACTATGGCTACACCTTC. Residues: CASSQDADRDYGYTF.

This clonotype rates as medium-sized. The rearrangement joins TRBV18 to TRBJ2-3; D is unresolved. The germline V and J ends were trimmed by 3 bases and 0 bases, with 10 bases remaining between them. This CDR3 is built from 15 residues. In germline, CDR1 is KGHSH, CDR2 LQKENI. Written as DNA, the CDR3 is TGTGCCAGCTCACCGTCCTACTCTAGCACAGATACGCAGTATTTT. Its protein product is CASSPSYSSTDTQYF.

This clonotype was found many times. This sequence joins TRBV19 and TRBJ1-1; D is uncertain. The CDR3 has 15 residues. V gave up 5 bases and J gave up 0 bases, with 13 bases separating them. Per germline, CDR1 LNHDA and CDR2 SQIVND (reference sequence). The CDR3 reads CASSFRQNMNTEAFF. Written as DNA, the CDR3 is TGTGCCAGTAGTTTCCGACAAAATATGAACACTGAAGCTTTCTTT. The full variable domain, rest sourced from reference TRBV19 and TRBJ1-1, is DGGITQSPKYLFRKEGQNVTLSCEQNLNHDAMYWYRQDPGQGLRLIYYSQIVNDFQKGDIAEGYSVSREKKESFPLTVTSAQKNPTAFYLCASSFRQNMNTEAFFGQGTRLTVV.

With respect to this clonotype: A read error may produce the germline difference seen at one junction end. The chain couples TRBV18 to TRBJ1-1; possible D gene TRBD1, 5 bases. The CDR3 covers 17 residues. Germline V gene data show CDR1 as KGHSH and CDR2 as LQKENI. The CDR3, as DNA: TGTGCCAGCTCACCAGGAGGGGTTGTCTTTATTGGCACTGAAGCTCTCTTT. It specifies CASSPGGVVFIGTEALF.

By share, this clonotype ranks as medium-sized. Here the CDR3 reads CASSRSRDTGPNQPQHF. DNA for the CDR3: TGTGCCAGCAGTCGTTCCCGGGACACCGGACCCAATCAGCCCCAGCATTTT. The chain recombines TRBV5-8 with TRBJ1-5; tentatively, D is TRBD1 (6 bases). V lost 5 bases, J lost 3 bases, and 21 bases lay in between. Germline CDR1 reads SGHTS; CDR2 reads YDEGEE. The CDR3 length is 17 residues.

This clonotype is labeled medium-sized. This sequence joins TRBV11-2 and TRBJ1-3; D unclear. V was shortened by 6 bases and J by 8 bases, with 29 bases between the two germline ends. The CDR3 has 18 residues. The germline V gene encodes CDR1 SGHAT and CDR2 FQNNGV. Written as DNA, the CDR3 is TGTGCCAGCAGGTTGCTCGCCATCGGACGGCCAGATGAGTACACCATATATTTT. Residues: CASRLLAIGRPDEYTIYF.

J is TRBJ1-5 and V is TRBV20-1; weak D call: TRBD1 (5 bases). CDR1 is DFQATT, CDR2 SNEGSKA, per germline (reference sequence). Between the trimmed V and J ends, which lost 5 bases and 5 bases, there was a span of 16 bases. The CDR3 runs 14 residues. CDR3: CSAESGTLDQPQHF. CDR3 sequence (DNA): TGCAGTGCTGAATCCGGGACCCTGGATCAGCCCCAGCATTTT.

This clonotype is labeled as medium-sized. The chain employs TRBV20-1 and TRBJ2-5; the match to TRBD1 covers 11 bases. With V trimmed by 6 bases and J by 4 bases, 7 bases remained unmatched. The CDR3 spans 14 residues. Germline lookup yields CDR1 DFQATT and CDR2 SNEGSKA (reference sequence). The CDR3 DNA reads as TGCAGTGCCATGCCGGGACAGGGGGGAGAGACCCAGTACTTC. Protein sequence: CSAMPGQGGETQYF.

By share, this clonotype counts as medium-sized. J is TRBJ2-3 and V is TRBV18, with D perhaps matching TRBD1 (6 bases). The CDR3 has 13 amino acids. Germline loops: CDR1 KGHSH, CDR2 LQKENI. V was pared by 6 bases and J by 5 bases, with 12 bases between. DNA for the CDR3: TGTGCCAGCTCGCAGAACAGGGAAGATACGCAGTATTTT. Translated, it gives CASSQNREDTQYF.

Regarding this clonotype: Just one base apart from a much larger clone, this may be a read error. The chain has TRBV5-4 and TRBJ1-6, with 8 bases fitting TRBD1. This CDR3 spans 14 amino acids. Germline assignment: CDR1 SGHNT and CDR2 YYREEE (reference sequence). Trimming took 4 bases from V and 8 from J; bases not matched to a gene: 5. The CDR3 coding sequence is TGTGCCAGCAGCGTTGACAGGGGTCATTCACCCCTCCACTTT. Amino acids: CASSVDRGHSPLHF.

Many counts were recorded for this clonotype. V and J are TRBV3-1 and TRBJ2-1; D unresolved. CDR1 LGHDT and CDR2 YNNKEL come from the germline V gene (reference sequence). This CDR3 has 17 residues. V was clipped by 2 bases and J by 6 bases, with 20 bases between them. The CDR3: CASSQPNTASWGNEQFF. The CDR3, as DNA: TGTGCCAGCAGCCAACCCAACACGGCCTCCTGGGGCAATGAGCAGTTCTTC.

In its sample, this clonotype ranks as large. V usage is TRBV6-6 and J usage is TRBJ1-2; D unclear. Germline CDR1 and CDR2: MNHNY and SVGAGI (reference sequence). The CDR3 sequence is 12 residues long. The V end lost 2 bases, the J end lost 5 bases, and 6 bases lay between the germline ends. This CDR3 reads CASSYREYGYTF. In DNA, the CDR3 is TGTGCCAGCAGTTACAGGGAATATGGCTACACCTTC.

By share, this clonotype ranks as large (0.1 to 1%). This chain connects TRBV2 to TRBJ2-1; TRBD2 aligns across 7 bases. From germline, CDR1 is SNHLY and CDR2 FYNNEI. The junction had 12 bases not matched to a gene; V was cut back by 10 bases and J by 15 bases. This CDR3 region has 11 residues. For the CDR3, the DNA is TGTGCCACCCGGGGGGAGGGGCGCCCGTTCTTC. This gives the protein CATRGEGRPFF.

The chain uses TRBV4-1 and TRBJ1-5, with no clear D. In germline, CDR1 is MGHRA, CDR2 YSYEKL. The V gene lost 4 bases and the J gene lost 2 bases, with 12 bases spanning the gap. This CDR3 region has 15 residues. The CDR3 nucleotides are TGCGCCAGCAGCCCAACAGAGGCACGCAATCAGCCCCAGCATTTT. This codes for CASSPTEARNQPQHF.

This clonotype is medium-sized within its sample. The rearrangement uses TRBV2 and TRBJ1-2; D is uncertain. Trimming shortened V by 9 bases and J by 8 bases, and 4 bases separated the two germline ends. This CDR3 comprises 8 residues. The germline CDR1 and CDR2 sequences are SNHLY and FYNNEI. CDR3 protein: CAREGYTF. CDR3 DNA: TGTGCCAGGGAGGGCTACACCTTC.

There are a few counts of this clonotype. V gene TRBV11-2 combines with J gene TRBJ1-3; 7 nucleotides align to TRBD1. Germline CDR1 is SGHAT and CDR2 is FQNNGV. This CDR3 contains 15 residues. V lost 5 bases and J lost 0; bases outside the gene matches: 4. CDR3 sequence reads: CASSMGQNSGNTIYF. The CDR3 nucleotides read TGTGCCAGCAGCATGGGACAGAACTCTGGAAACACCATATATTTT.

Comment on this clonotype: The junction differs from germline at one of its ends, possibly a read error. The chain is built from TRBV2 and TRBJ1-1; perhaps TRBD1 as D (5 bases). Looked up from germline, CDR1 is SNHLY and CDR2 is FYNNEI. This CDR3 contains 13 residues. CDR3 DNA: TGTGCCAGCAGGGGAAAGGGACGATTAGGAGAGGGATTT. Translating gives CASRGKGRLGEGF.

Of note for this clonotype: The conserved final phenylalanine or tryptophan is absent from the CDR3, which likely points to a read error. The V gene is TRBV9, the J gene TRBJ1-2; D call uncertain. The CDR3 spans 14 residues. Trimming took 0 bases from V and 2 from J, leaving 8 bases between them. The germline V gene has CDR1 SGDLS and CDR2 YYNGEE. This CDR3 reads CASSVGSSNYGYTL. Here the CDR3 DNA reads TGTGCCAGCAGCGTAGGCAGCAGCAACTATGGCTACACCCTC.

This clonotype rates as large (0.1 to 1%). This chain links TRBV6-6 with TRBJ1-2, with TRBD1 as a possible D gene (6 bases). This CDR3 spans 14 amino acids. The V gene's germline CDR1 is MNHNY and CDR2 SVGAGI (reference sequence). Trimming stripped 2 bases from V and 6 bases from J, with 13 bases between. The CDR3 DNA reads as TGTGCCAGCAGTTACATCCTGGGGGCCCATGGCTACACCTTC. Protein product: CASSYILGAHGYTF.

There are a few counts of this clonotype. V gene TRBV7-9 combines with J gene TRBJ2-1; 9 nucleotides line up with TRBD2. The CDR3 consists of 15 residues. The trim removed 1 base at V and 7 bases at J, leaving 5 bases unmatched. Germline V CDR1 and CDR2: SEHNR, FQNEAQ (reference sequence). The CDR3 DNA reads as TGTGCCAGCAGCTTAGGGGCGGGGGGGCTTAATGAGCAGTTCTTC. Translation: CASSLGAGGLNEQFF.

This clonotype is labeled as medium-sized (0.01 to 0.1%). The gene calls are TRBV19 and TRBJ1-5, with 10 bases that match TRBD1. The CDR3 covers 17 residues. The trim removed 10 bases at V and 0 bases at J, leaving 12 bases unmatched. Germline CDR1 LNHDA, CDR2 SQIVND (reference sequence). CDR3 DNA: TGTGCCACCATGGGGGGGACAGGGGATTATAGCAATCAGCCCCAGCATTTT. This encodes CATMGGTGDYSNQPQHF.

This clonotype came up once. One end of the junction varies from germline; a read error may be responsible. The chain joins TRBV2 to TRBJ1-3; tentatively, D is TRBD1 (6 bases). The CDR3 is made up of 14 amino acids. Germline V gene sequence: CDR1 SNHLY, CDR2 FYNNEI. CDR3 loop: CTSSEDGGRNTIYF. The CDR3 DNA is TGTACCAGCAGTGAAGATGGGGGCAGGAACACCATATATTTT.

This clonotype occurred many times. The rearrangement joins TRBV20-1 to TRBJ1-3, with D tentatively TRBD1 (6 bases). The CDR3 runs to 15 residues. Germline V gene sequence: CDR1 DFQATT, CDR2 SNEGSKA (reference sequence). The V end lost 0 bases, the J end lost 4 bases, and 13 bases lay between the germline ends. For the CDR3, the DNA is TGCAGTGCTAGAGATCGGGGGGCATCAGGAAACACCATATATTTT. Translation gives CSARDRGASGNTIYF.

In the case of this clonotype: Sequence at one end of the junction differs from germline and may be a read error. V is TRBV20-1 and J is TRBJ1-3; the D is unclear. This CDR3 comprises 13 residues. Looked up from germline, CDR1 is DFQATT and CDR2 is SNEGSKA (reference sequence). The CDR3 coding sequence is TGTGGCGCTGCGGTAAACTCTGGAAACACCATATATTTT. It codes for CGAAVNSGNTIYF.

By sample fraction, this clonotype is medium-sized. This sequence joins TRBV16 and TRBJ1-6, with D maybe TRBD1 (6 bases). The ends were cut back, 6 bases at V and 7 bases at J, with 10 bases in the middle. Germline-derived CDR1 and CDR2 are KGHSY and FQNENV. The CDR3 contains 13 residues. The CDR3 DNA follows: TGTGCCAGCAGTCAGGACAGAAATTCACCCCTCCACTTT. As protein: CASSQDRNSPLHF.